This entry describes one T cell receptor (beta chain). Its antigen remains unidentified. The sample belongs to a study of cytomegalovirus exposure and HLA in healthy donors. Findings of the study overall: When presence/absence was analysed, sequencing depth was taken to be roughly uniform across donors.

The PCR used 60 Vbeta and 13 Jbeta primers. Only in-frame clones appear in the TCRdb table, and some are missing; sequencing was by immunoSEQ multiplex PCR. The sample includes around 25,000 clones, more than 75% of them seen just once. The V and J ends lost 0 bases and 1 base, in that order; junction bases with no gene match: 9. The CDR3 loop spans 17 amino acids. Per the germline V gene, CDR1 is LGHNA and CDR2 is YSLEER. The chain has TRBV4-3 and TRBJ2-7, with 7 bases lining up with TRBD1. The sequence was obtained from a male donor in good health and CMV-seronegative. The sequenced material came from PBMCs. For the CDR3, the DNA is TGCGCCAGCAGCCAAGATGCCGGGGACAGCCATTCCTACGAGCAGTACTTC. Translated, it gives CASSQDAGDSHSYEQYF.